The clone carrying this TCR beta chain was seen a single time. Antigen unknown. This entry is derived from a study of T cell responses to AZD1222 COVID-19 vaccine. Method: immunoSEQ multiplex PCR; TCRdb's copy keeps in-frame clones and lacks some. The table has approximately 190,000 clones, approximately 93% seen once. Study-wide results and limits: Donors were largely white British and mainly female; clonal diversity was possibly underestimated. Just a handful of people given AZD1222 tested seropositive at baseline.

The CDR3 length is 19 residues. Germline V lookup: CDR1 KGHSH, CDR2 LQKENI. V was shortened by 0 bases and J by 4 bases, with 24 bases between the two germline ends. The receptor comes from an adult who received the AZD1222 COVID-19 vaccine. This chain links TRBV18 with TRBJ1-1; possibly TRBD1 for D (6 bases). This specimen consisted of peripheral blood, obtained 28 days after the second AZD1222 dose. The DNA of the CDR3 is TGTGCCAGCTCACCACCGCTTTCAACAGGGTCATTGGCCAGCACTGAAGCTTTCTTT. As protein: CASSPPLSTGSLASTEAFF.